This TCR beta chain originates from a study of post-analysis software for immune sequencing data (dated by TCRdb to between 2014 and 2017). For the wider study: The recorded disease courses included relapsing-remitting, secondary progressive and progressive-relapsing multiple sclerosis, and some patients had no subtype annotation. Patient repertoires were compared against ten to twelve previously published healthy control repertoires from donors aged roughly 6 to 28 years. A subset of samples was prepared in parallel using single-end sample barcoding, then pooled and co-amplified after Illumina adapter ligation. Results the study describes overall, beyond this receptor: Patients showed significantly higher frequencies than controls for a handful of TRBV segments, among them TRBV5-6, TRBV5-1 and TRBV20-1. The multiple sclerosis patient group was slightly younger than the control group. Normalized Chao1 diversity was significantly lower in multiple sclerosis patients than controls, suggesting substantial peripheral T-cell clonal expansion. Direct clustering with F measure showed strong co-clustering of samples prepared in the same batch, prompting a batch-effect correction.

To prepare the library, PCR was applied. Sequencing took place on an Illumina HiSeq 2500. To reduce PCR and sequencing biases, unique molecular identifiers were incorporated into the TCR beta cDNA libraries. Roughly 500,000 cDNA molecules were obtained per 1 to 10 million input T cells, so each molecule approximated one T cell. Patient libraries were prepared and sequenced with the same protocol used for the earlier healthy control dataset. Within a given batch, samples were prepared together, multiplexed and sequenced on the same HiSeq lane. The study's processing was this. Raw barcoded reads were processed with MIGEC, and single-read molecular identifier groups were discarded before consensus assembly and CDR3 extraction. VDJtools was used for post-analysis of the clonotype tables, and diversity was normalized by down-sampling every dataset to the size of the smallest sample. Repertoire overlap clustering matched CDR3 amino acid but not nucleotide sequences to correct batch-related cross-sample contamination. TCRdb's own reprocessing of the public reads used fastp at Q25 and MiXCR and kept productive beta chains. One record per CDR3 amino acid sequence lists the most common genes and DNA. In this record, the V and J calls reflect TCRdb's handling and not the investigators' own analysis. For this sample there are roughly 570,000 distinct CDR3 sequences; under 40% appear just once. In total, the top ten clones hold roughly 6% of the sample.

Details on this clonotype: Its binding antigen is unknown. The junction differs from germline at one of its ends, possibly a read error.

The CDR3 runs 16 amino acids, cysteine and phenylalanine included. Kept here is only the CDR3 DNA, which spans 48 bases and is read in frame from base 1. The germline V gene yields SGHVS for CDR1 and FQNEAQ for CDR2. To demonstrate the VDJtools post-analysis software, the study profiled TCR beta repertoires from the peripheral blood of about a dozen young patients with multiple sclerosis. The patients with multiple sclerosis were children and adolescents between about 6 and 17 years of age. Sample: blood. The sequence derives from a girl aged 2-17 years with multiple sclerosis. The rearrangement combines TRBV7-8 with TRBJ1-2, with TRBD1 identical over 7 junction bases. In nucleotide form, the sequence is TGTGCCAGCAGCTTAGGACAGGGCCGCGCTAACTATGGCTGCACCTTC. Its translation reads: CASSLGQGRANYGCTF.